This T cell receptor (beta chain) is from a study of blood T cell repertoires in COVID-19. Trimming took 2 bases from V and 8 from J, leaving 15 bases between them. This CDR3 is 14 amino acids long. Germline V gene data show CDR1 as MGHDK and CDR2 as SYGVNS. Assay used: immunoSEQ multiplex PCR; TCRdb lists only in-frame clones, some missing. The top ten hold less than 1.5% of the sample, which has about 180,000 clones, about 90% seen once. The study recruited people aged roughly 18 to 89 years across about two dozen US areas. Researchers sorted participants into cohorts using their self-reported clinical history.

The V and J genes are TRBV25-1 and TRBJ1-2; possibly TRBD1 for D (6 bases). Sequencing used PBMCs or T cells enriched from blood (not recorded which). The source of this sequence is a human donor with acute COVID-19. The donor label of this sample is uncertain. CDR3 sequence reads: CASSELGALDGYTF. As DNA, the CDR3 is TGTGCCAGCAGTGAACTGGGGGCCTTAGACGGCTACACCTTC.